These 10 T cell receptor beta chains were sequenced from one sample in a study of cytomegalovirus exposure and HLA in healthy donors (dated by TCRdb to between 2016 and 2019). Libraries were made using the immunoSEQ multiplex PCR assay. For the multiplex PCR, a mixture combining 60 forward primers for TCR Vbeta segments and 13 reverse primers for TCR Jbeta segments was used. TCRdb retrieved this table from immuneACCESS and kept in-frame rearrangements only. Not all clones are present; in checked studies, unresolved V genes account for under half, and no reason is known for the remainder. For this sample the table gives some 83,000 clones, of which just under 75% were detected only once. 3.5% to 5% of the sample lies in the top ten. Sequencing used PBMCs. These receptors all come from a man aged 60-69 years in good health and CMV-seronegative.

This chain uses TRBV9 with TRBJ2-1; TRBD2 matches 7 bases. Germline V gene data show CDR1 as SGDLS and CDR2 as YYNGEE. J was trimmed by 8 bases and V by 4 bases; bases with no gene match: 6. CDR3 size: 13 residues. The CDR3, as DNA: TGTGCCAGCAGCCCCGGGGCGGGGGATGAGCAGTTCTTC. It specifies CASSPGAGDEQFF. Combining the CDR3 with reference TRBV9 and TRBJ2-1 gives the whole variable domain DSGVTQTPKHLITATGQRVTLRCSPRSGDLSVYWYQQSLDQGLQFLIQYYNGEERAKGNILERFSAQQFPDLHSELNLSSLELGDSALYFCASSPGAGDEQFFGPGTRLTVL.

With regard to this clone: At one of its ends the junction is not consistent with the germline gene, which may arise from a read error. This chain links TRBV5-1 with TRBJ1-6; no firm D call. Germline V gives CDR1 SGHRS, CDR2 YFSETQ. CDR3 length: 12 residues. DNA for the CDR3: TGCGCCAGCAGCTTGGATACTTCACCCCCCCACTTT. This encodes CASSLDTSPPHF.

The rearrangement links TRBV11-2 to TRBJ2-3, with TRBD2 identical over 13 bases. The CDR3 has 16 amino acids. The V and J ends lost 6 bases and 8 bases, in that order; junction bases with no gene match: 11. Germline V gene data show CDR1 as SGHAT and CDR2 as FQNNGV. The CDR3 coding sequence is TGTGCCAGCAGTCGGGGACTAGCGGGGCCGGTGGGTACGCAGTATTTT. Its protein product is CASSRGLAGPVGTQYF.

The V call is TRBV6-1, the J call TRBJ2-7, with 7 bases fitting TRBD1. This CDR3 comprises 12 residues. Trimming took 5 bases from V and 10 from J; bases not matched to a gene: 8. Germline CDR1 reads MNHNS; CDR2 reads SASEGT. The chain's CDR3 is CASSSDRLRQYF. The CDR3 nucleotides read TGTGCCAGCAGTTCGGACAGGCTCCGTCAGTACTTC.

This clone was seen a handful of times. The gene calls are TRBV4-2 and TRBJ2-7; D is perhaps TRBD1 (6 bases). Germline V lookup: CDR1 LGHNA, CDR2 YNFKEQ. V lost 3 bases, J lost 4 bases, and 13 bases lay in between. CDR3 length: 14 amino acids. The CDR3 is CASSQGASLYEQYF. CDR3 nucleotides: TGTGCCAGCAGCCAGGGGGCGAGCCTGTACGAGCAGTACTTC.

V usage is TRBV5-1 and J usage is TRBJ1-2, with D perhaps matching TRBD1 (6 bases). V was shortened by 1 base and J by 1 base, with 8 bases between the two germline ends. Germline V lookup: CDR1 SGHRS, CDR2 YFSETQ. The CDR3 sequence is 14 residues long. CDR3 bases: TGCGCCAGCAGCTTGTCGGACAGTAACTATGGCTACACCTTC. Protein sequence: CASSLSDSNYGYTF.

The genes are TRBV6-4 and TRBJ1-1; TRBD1 matches at 10 bases. The germline V gene encodes CDR1 MRHNA and CDR2 SNTAGT. V gave up 6 bases and J gave up 4 bases; unmatched junction bases: 8. The CDR3 runs to 15 residues. Here the CDR3 reads CASRQDRGTTTEAFF. Written as DNA, the CDR3 is TGTGCCAGCAGGCAGGACAGGGGGACGACCACTGAAGCTTTCTTT.

The chain carries TRBV5-8 and TRBJ1-5; TRBD1 might be the D (5 bases). V shed 3 bases and J shed 2 bases, with 6 bases lying between them. Germline loops: CDR1 SGHTS, CDR2 YDEGEE. The CDR3 is 13 amino acids. CDR3 DNA: TGTGCCAGCAGCTGGGGGGGCAATCAGCCCCAGCATTTT. It yields the protein CASSWGGNQPQHF.

The chain recombines TRBV5-5 with TRBJ1-5; TRBD1 is a possible D gene (5 bases). V lost 4 bases and J lost 0, with 17 bases in between. The CDR3 has 17 amino acids. Per germline, CDR1 SGHKS and CDR2 YYEKEE (reference sequence). The CDR3 here is CASSINSGQNSNQPQHF. CDR3 nucleotide sequence: TGTGCCAGCAGCATAAACTCCGGACAAAATAGCAATCAGCCCCAGCATTTT. Supplemented by reference TRBV5-5 and TRBJ1-5, the full variable domain reads DAGVTQSPTHLIKTRGQQVTLRCSPISGHKSVSWYQQVLGQGPQFIFQYYEKEERGRGNFPDRFSARQFPNYSSELNVNALLLGDSALYLCASSINSGQNSNQPQHFGDGTRLSIL.

This clone was detected a few times. This sequence joins TRBV10-1 and TRBJ2-3, with D perhaps TRBD1 (6 bases). Germline CDR1 WNHNN, CDR2 SYGVQD (reference sequence). Trimming stripped 8 bases from V and 1 base from J, with 25 bases between. This CDR3 is 18 amino acids long. The CDR3 sequence: CASSITGNHVGGTDTQYF. DNA of the CDR3: TGCGCCAGCTCCATAACAGGGAACCACGTTGGCGGCACAGATACGCAGTATTTT.